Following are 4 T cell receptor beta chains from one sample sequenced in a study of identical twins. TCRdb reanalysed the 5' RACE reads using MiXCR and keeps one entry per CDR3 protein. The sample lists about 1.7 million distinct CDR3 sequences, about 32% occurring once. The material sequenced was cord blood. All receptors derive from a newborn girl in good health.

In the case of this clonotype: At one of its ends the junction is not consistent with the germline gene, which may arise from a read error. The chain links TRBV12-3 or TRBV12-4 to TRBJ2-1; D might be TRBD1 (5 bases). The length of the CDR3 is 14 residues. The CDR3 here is CASRLGLSGSEQFF. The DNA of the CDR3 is TGTGCCAGCAGATTAGGGCTTTCAGGGTCCGAGCAGTTCTTC.

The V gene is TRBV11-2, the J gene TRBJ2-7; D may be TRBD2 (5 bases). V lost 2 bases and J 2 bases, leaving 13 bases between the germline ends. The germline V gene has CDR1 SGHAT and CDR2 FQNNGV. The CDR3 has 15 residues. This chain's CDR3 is CASSLSAGLTYEQYF. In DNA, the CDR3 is TGTGCCAGCAGCTTATCGGCAGGACTGACCTACGAGCAGTACTTC.

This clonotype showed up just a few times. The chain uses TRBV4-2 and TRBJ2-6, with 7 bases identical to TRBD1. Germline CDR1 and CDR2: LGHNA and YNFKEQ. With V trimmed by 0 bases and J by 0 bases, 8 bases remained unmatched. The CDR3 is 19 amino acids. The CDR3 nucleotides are TGTGCCAGCAGCCAAGACAGACAGGGCTTAGGCTCTGGGGCCAACGTCCTGACTTTC. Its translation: CASSQDRQGLGSGANVLTF.

CDR3 in DNA: TGCGCCAGCAGCTTCTTACCCGGGGCCAACGTCCTGACTTTC. This codes for CASSFLPGANVLTF. This chain links TRBV5-1 with TRBJ2-6; D is unclear. Germline V gene lookup returns CDR1 SGHRS and CDR2 YFSETQ. Trimming shortened V by 2 bases and J by 4 bases, and 7 bases separated the two germline ends. This CDR3 has 14 residues. Full variable domain (missing parts from reference TRBV5-1 and TRBJ2-6): KAGVTQTPRYLIKTRGQQVTLSCSPISGHRSVSWYQQTPGQGLQFLFEYFSETQRNKGNFPGRFSGRQFSNSRSEMNVSTLELGDSALYLCASSFLPGANVLTFGAGSRLTVL.